This T cell receptor (beta chain) was obtained from a study of human T cells and chemical hapten exposure. In the study overall: Yields of TCR per sample differed, chiefly owing to small differences in pooled library volume.

TCRdb redid the calling of the RACE reads with MiXCR, one entry per CDR3 protein. The table records roughly 88,000 distinct CDR3 sequences, roughly 9.1% of them present only once. Noted time point: pre-sensitization, week 0. Treatment described: therapeutic diphenylcyclopropenone sensitization with weekly scalp DPC. The study drew its donors from alopecia patients who were 18 to 70 years old and suitable for DPC. This clonotype was detected only a few times. Its antigen remains unknown. Trimming shortened V by 6 bases and J by 1 base, and 7 bases separated the two germline ends. There are 12 residues in the CDR3. Overall study findings and caveats: PT1 expanded TCR counts correlated positively with patch test score. Expanded TCRs produced significantly more large CDR3 similarity clusters than controls did.

The chain couples TRBV12-3 or TRBV12-4 to TRBJ2-7; D ambiguous. The sample in question was whole blood, obtained in connection with sensitization to the hapten diphenylcyclopropenone (DPC). The receptor was isolated from a woman between 40 and 50 years old with alopecia areata. Some clones in this sample may be carry-over from other donors' samples. The CDR3 region has the DNA TGTGCCAGCAGACAAAATTCCTACGAGCAGTACTTC. Translating it yields CASRQNSYEQYF.